A selection of T cell receptor beta chains follows, all from one sample in a study of blood T cell repertoires in COVID-19. Data came from immunoSEQ multiplex PCR; TCRdb stores just in-frame clones and leaves some out. Seen here are some 56,000 clones, 80% to 90% observed once, and the top ten hold around two fifths. The sequenced sample was peripheral blood. The receptor set was obtained from a woman aged 60-70 years with COVID-19, enrolled during active disease. The CDR3 runs from the conserved cysteine through the conserved F or W. Fields, in order: CDR3 protein, V gene, clone size, J gene. The size field is filled for only some rows; it gives once, few, many or a size class.

CAISTPSGGKETQYF,TRBV10-3,.,TRBJ2-5
CASSISRTGMTGYTF,TRBV9,.,TRBJ1-2
CASRAGVTGTDTQYF,TRBV2,.,TRBJ2-3
CASGGLPYNEQFF,TRBV12-3/TRBV12-4,.,TRBJ2-1
CASSFAGTDYGYTF,TRBV7-9,.,TRBJ1-2
CASSLGLYSGNQPQHF,TRBV6-2/TRBV6-3,.,TRBJ1-5
CASTREENEQFF,TRBV6-5,.,TRBJ2-1
CASSGTPYNEQFF,TRBV12-3/TRBV12-4,.,TRBJ2-1
CASKEQTGGQETQYF,TRBV7-9,.,TRBJ2-5
CAWSVPVSYNEQFF,TRBV30,few,TRBJ2-1
CASSQDFGSSGNTIYF,TRBV3-1/TRBV3-2,.,TRBJ1-3
CASSLRTPAGEQYF,TRBV7-9,once,TRBJ2-7
CASSFFQGPYEQYF,TRBV7-2,.,TRBJ2-7
CASSATGGWYGYTF,TRBV9,.,TRBJ1-2
CAIGPGQGGTEAFF,TRBV10-3,.,TRBJ1-1